This T cell receptor beta chain was recorded in a study of shared clonotypes between healthy human individuals. Sequencing used immunoSEQ multiplex PCR; TCRdb keeps in-frame clones, though not all of them. The data show 2,500,000 or so clones, with under 95% seen just once and 0.36% held by the top ten. CDR1 is SGHNT and CDR2 is YYREEE in the germline V gene (reference sequence). The trim removed 4 bases at V and 4 bases at J, leaving 9 bases unmatched. This CDR3 has 16 residues. Only Caucasian adults living in Nashville, Tennessee served as donors. Study-wide points: Investigators collected only blood, and repertoires in tissues likely differ.

Of note for this clone: Antigen specificity is unknown.

The source material was naive CD4+ T cells from PBMCs. Stated subset: CD45RA+ positively selected. This rearrangement joins TRBV5-4 to TRBJ2-3; 10 bases agree with TRBD2. The receptor's source is a young man in good health. Some clones in this sample may be carry-over from other donors' samples. CDR3 nucleotides: TGTGCCAGCAGCCCCCCCAGCGGGAGGGACGCAGATACGCAGTATTTT. This translates into CASSPPSGRDADTQYF.